These 20 T cell receptor beta chains were all obtained from the same sample, sequenced in a study of technical replicates of blood from a few donors. Libraries were prepared by immunoSEQ multiplex PCR; TCRdb keeps only in-frame clonotypes and omits some of them. The sample contains around 80,000 clones, about 89% of which appear only once. The sample consisted of T cells isolated from PBMCs. Every receptor here comes from a human donor in good health.

The chain has TRBV15 and TRBJ2-5; weak D call: TRBD2 (5 bases). Trimming left V 0 bases short and J 1 base short, with 9 bases between. CDR3 length: 15 residues. From germline, CDR1 is LNHNV and CDR2 YYDKDF (reference sequence). In DNA form, the CDR3 reads TGTGCCACCAGCAGAGATTGGACTGTCCAAGAGACCCAGTACTTC. Amino acid sequence: CATSRDWTVQETQYF.

The genes are TRBV9 and TRBJ1-5; maybe TRBD1 (6 bases). CDR1 and CDR2 from the germline V gene are SGDLS and YYNGEE. V was cut by 1 base and J by 1 base, with 18 bases left in between. The CDR3 has 18 residues. The CDR3 reads CASSVPYKTGSSNQPQHF. In DNA form, the CDR3 reads TGTGCCAGCAGCGTACCTTACAAGACAGGATCGAGCAATCAGCCCCAGCATTTT.

The table lists this clone with a few counts. The chain uses TRBV19 and TRBJ1-5; no clear D gene. Trimming removed 7 bases at V and 3 bases at J, with 16 bases between. Germline V gene data show CDR1 as LNHDA and CDR2 as SQIVND (reference sequence). This CDR3 has 15 residues. CDR3 amino acids: CASTPMEGSNQPQHF. The DNA of the CDR3 is TGTGCCAGTACACCCATGGAGGGTTCCAATCAGCCCCAGCATTTT.

The V call is TRBV10-3, the J call TRBJ2-1; 8 bases match TRBD2. CDR1 is ENHRY and CDR2 is SYGVKD in the germline V gene. The ends lost 3 bases at V and 7 bases at J; junction bases unmatched: 5. CDR3 size: 14 residues. The CDR3 sequence: CAISEAGVENEQFF. The CDR3 DNA sequence: TGTGCCATCAGTGAAGCGGGAGTGGAGAATGAGCAGTTCTTC.

Points on this clone: Other DNA sequences in the same sample also yield this CDR3. The rearrangement links TRBV19 to TRBJ2-7; 7 bases agree with TRBD2. Germline CDR1 is LNHDA and CDR2 is SQIVND (reference sequence). V gave up 6 bases and J gave up 3 bases; unmatched junction bases: 2. The length of the CDR3 is 12 residues. CDR3 in amino acids: CASSSGGYEQYF. Here the CDR3 DNA reads TGTGCCAGTAGCTCGGGGGGCTACGAGCAGTACTTC. Supplemented by reference TRBV19 and TRBJ2-7, the full variable domain reads DGGITQSPKYLFRKEGQNVTLSCEQNLNHDAMYWYRQDPGQGLRLIYYSQIVNDFQKGDIAEGYSVSREKKESFPLTVTSAQKNPTAFYLCASSSGGYEQYFGPGTRLTVT.

The CDR3 is CASSSSGRAYTDTQYF. CDR3 DNA: TGTGCCAGCAGCTCTAGCGGGAGGGCTTACACAGATACGCAGTATTTT. This chain connects TRBV7-3 to TRBJ2-3; TRBD2 matches 12 bases. This CDR3 comprises 16 residues. CDR1 and CDR2 (germline): SGHTA, FQGTGA. Unmatched junction bases numbered 4, after V lost 4 bases and J lost 2 bases.

This chain uses TRBV4-3 with TRBJ2-5, with D unresolved. V lost 0 bases to trimming and J lost 3 bases, with 5 bases between them. The germline V gene encodes CDR1 LGHNA and CDR2 YSLEER. CDR3 length: 13 amino acids. The CDR3 bases are TGCGCCAGCAGCCAAGATCTTGAAGAGACCCAGTACTTC. This codes for CASSQDLEETQYF.

The chain couples TRBV7-9 to TRBJ2-7, with 7 bases matching TRBD1. The CDR3 loop spans 17 amino acids. Germline lookup yields CDR1 SEHNR and CDR2 FQNEAQ (reference sequence). J was trimmed by 2 bases and V by 5 bases; bases with no gene match: 15. Here the CDR3 DNA reads TGTGCCAGCAGCACAACCCGGGACAGTGCGACCCCCTACGAGCAGTACTTC. Protein: CASSTTRDSATPYEQYF.

V is TRBV10-3 and J is TRBJ1-1; the match to TRBD1 covers 9 bases. V was clipped by 9 bases and J by 5 bases; unmatched bases: 10. Germline V CDR1 and CDR2: ENHRY, SYGVKD. This CDR3 has 14 residues. The CDR3 DNA follows: TGTGCCATTTCCGGGACAGGGAAGATTACTGAAGCTTTCTTT. Its protein product is CAISGTGKITEAFF.

The gene calls are TRBV18 and TRBJ2-7; 7 bases line up with TRBD1. Germline trimming cut 2 bases from V and 2 bases from J; bases unmatched to any gene: 3. Germline assignment: CDR1 KGHSH and CDR2 LQKENI. The CDR3 covers 14 residues. The CDR3 loop is CASSPEGGAYEQYF. CDR3 sequence (DNA): TGTGCCAGCTCACCAGAAGGGGGCGCCTACGAGCAGTACTTC.

The genes are TRBV9 and TRBJ2-1, with D possibly TRBD2 on 5 matching bases. The CDR3 extends over 17 amino acids. Trimming took off 0 bases at V and 7 bases at J, with 20 bases between the two ends. The germline V gene encodes CDR1 SGDLS and CDR2 YYNGEE. The CDR3 sequence: CASSVAGWSGTLNEQFF. In DNA, the CDR3 is TGTGCCAGCAGCGTAGCCGGGTGGAGCGGAACTTTGAATGAGCAGTTCTTC.

This CDR3 reads CASRRTAYEQYF. The DNA of the CDR3 is TGTGCCAGCAGGAGGACTGCCTACGAGCAGTACTTC. The chain links TRBV6-5 to TRBJ2-7; TRBD2 is a possible D gene (5 bases). The V end lost 6 bases, the J end lost 2 bases, and 8 bases lay between the germline ends. Germline V gene data show CDR1 as MNHEY and CDR2 as SVGAGI. The CDR3 is made up of 12 amino acids.

The gene calls are TRBV4-2 and TRBJ2-7, with 9 bases lining up with TRBD2. CDR1 is LGHNA, CDR2 YNFKEQ, per germline. With 0 bases clipped from V and 4 bases from J, the junction kept 10 bases outside the gene matches. CDR3 size: 17 residues. In DNA, the CDR3 is TGTGCCAGCAGCCAAGAGGCCCGGACTAGCGAAGATTACGAGCAGTACTTC. As protein: CASSQEARTSEDYEQYF.

This chain connects TRBV14 to TRBJ1-2, with 7 bases matching TRBD1. There are 15 residues in the CDR3. CDR1 and CDR2 (germline): SGHDN, FVKESK. The V segment lost 0 bases and the J segment 4 bases; nucleotides outside the gene matches: 5. The CDR3 is CASSQDRRGFYGYTF. CDR3 in DNA: TGTGCCAGCAGCCAAGACCGCAGGGGGTTCTATGGCTACACCTTC. Variable domain in full (rest from reference TRBV14 and TRBJ1-2): EAGVTQFPSHSVIEKGQTVTLRCDPISGHDNLYWYRRVMGKEIKFLLHFVKESKQDESGMPNNRFLAERTGGTYSTLKVQPAELEDSGVYFCASSQDRRGFYGYTFGSGTRLTVV.

The chain recombines TRBV18 with TRBJ1-3; tentative D call: TRBD1 (6 bases). The CDR3 covers 15 residues. Germline CDR1 is KGHSH and CDR2 is LQKENI. V gave up 3 bases and J gave up 0 bases, with 9 bases separating them. The CDR3 loop is CASSPQGFSGNTIYF. DNA of the CDR3: TGTGCCAGCTCACCCCAGGGGTTCTCTGGAAACACCATATATTTT.

This rearrangement joins TRBV7-8 to TRBJ1-5; 7 bases fit TRBD1. This CDR3 comprises 14 residues. Germline lookup yields CDR1 SGHVS and CDR2 FQNEAQ. Trimming at V came to 0 bases and at J to 5 bases, leaving 1 base not matched to a gene. The CDR3 DNA follows: TGTGCCAGCAGCTTAGCGCAGGGGGATCAGCCCCAGCATTTT. Encoded protein: CASSLAQGDQPQHF. Supplemented by reference TRBV7-8 and TRBJ1-5, the full variable domain reads GAGVSQSPRYKVAKRGQDVALRCDPISGHVSLFWYQQALGQGPEFLTYFQNEAQLDKSGLPSDRFFAERPEGSVSTLKIQRTQQEDSAVYLCASSLAQGDQPQHFGDGTRLSIL.

The rearrangement links TRBV5-1 to TRBJ2-2; maybe TRBD1 (5 bases). Between the trimmed V and J ends, which lost 3 bases and 6 bases, there was a span of 18 bases. Germline CDR1 and CDR2: SGHRS and YFSETQ. The CDR3 spans 16 residues. CDR3 amino acids: CASSSWSQGQSGELFF. CDR3 coding DNA: TGCGCCAGCAGCTCATGGAGTCAGGGTCAGTCCGGGGAGCTGTTTTTT. The full variable domain, its missing parts supplied by reference TRBV5-1 and TRBJ2-2, is KAGVTQTPRYLIKTRGQQVTLSCSPISGHRSVSWYQQTPGQGLQFLFEYFSETQRNKGNFPGRFSGRQFSNSRSEMNVSTLELGDSALYLCASSSWSQGQSGELFFGEGSRLTVL.

The rearrangement joins TRBV27 to TRBJ2-7; possibly TRBD1 for D (5 bases). The CDR3 covers 13 residues. The germline CDR1 and CDR2 sequences are MNHEY and SMNVEV (reference sequence). The ends were cut back, 2 bases at V and 4 bases at J, with 9 bases in the middle. The CDR3 reads CASSLGAGYEQYF. CDR3 nucleotides: TGTGCCAGCAGTTTAGGGGCAGGATACGAGCAGTACTTC.

The chain couples TRBV4-3 to TRBJ2-2; TRBD2 might be the D (7 bases). The V end lost 4 bases, the J end lost 6 bases, and 15 bases lay between the germline ends. The CDR3 extends over 15 amino acids. Germline lookup yields CDR1 LGHNA and CDR2 YSLEER. CDR3 sequence (DNA): TGCGCCAGCAGCCCCTCCCCGGGGGGCCCCGGGGAGCTGTTTTTT. Translating it yields CASSPSPGGPGELFF.

The chain has TRBV10-2 and TRBJ2-7, with a weak D call TRBD1 (6 bases). Looked up from germline, CDR1 is WSHSY and CDR2 is SAAADI. This CDR3 is 11 amino acids long. Trimming removed 8 bases from V and 5 bases from J, with 10 bases in between. The CDR3 sequence: CASGTGHEQYF. The CDR3 DNA is TGCGCCAGCGGAACAGGGCACGAGCAGTACTTC.